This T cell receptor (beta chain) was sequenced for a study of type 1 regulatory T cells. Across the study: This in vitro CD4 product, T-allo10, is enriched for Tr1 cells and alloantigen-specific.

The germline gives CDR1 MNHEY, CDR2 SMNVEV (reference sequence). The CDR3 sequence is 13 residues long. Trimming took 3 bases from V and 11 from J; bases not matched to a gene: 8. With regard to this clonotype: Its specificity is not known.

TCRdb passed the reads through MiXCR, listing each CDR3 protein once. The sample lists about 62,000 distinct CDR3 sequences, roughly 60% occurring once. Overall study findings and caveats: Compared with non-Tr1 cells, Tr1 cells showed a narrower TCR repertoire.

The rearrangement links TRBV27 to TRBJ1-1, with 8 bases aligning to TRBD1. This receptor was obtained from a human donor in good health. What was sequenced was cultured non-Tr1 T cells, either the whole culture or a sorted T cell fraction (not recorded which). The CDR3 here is CASSFRTGRTAFF. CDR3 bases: TGTGCCAGCAGTTTTCGGACAGGGAGGACGGCTTTCTTT.